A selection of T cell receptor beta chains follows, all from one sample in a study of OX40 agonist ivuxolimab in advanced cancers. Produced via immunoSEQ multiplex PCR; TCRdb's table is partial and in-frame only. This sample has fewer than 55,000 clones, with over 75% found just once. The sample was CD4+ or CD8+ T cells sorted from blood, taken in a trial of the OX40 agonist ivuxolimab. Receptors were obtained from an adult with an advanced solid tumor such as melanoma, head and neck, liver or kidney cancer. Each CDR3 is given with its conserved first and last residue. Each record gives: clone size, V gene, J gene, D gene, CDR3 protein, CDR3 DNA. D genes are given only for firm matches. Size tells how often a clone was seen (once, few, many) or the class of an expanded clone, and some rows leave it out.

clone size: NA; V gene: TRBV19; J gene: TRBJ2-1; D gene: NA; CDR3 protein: CASSPHRGSSYNEQFF; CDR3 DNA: TGTGCCAGTAGTCCCCATCGGGGGAGCTCCTACAATGAGCAGTTCTTC
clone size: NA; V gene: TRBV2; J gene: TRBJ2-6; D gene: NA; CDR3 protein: CASTRTGSGANVLTF; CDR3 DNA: TGTGCCAGCACCAGGACGGGCTCTGGGGCCAACGTCCTGACTTTC
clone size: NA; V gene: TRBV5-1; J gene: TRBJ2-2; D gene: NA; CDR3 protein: CASLILRNGDTGELFF; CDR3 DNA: TGCGCCAGCTTGATTCTCCGTAACGGGGACACCGGGGAGCTGTTTTTT
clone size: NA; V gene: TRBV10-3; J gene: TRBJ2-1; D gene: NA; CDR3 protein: CASGTLSSYNEQFF; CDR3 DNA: TGTGCCAGCGGGACATTGAGCTCCTACAATGAGCAGTTCTTC
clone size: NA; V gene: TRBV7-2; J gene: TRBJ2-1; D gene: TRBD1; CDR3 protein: CASRRTGNEQFF; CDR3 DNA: TGTGCCAGCAGGCGGACAGGGAATGAGCAGTTCTTC
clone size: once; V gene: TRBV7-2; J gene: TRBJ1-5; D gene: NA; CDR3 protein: CASSSEYQPQHF; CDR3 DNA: TGTGCCAGCAGCTCAGAGTATCAGCCCCAGCATTTT
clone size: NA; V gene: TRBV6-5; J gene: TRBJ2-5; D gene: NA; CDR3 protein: CASSSGAYQETQYF; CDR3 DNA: TGTGCCAGCAGTTCCGGGGCCTACCAAGAGACCCAGTACTTC
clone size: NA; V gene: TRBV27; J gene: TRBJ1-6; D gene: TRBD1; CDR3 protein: CASSRRDRANSPLHF; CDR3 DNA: TGTGCCAGCAGTCGCAGGGACAGGGCGAATTCACCCCTCCACTTT
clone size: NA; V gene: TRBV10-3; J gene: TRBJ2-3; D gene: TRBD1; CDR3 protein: CASSGTGGYTDTQYF; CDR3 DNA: TGTGCCTCCTCCGGGACAGGGGGGTACACAGATACGCAGTATTTT
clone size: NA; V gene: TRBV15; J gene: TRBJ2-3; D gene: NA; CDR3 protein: CATSRDYGLGALTDTQYF; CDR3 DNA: TGTGCCACCAGCAGAGATTATGGGCTGGGGGCCCTCACAGATACGCAGTATTTT
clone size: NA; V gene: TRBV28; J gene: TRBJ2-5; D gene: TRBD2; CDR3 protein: CASSFHPGTSRETQYF; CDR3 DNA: TGTGCCAGCAGTTTTCATCCCGGGACTAGCCGGGAGACCCAGTACTTC
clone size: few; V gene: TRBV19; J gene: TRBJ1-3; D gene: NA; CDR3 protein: CASNPQGGGNTIYF; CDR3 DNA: TGTGCCAGTAACCCACAGGGAGGTGGCAACACCATATATTTT
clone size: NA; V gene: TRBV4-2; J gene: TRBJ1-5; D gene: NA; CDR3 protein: CASSPEGLRSNQPQHF; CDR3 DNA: TGTGCCAGCAGCCCCGAAGGGTTGCGGAGCAATCAGCCCCAGCATTTT
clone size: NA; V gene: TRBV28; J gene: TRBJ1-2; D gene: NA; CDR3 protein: CASSLVDYGYTF; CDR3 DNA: TGTGCCAGCAGTTTAGTGGACTATGGCTACACCTTC
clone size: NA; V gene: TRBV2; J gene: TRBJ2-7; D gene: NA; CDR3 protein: CASSEDEQYF; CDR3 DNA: TGTGCCAGCAGTGAGGACGAGCAGTACTTC
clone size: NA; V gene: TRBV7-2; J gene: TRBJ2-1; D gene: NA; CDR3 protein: CASSLVVGEQFF; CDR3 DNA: TGTGCCAGCAGCTTAGTAGTGGGTGAGCAGTTCTTC
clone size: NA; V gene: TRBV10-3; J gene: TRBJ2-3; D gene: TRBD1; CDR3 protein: CAISVQGAISTDTQYF; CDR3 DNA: TGTGCCATCAGTGTGCAGGGGGCGATCTCGACAGATACGCAGTATTTT
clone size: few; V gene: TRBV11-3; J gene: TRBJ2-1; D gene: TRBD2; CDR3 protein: CASSLGLAGGQVDEQFF; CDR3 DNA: TGTGCCAGCAGCCTCGGACTAGCGGGGGGGCAGGTCGATGAGCAGTTCTTC
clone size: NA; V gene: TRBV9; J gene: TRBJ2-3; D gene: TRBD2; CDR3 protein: CASSVELAGGSVSTDTQYF; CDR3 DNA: TGTGCCAGCAGCGTAGAACTAGCGGGGGGCTCTGTTAGCACAGATACGCAGTATTTT
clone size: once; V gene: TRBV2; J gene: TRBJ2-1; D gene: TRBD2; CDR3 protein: CASSLLAGAFSEQFF; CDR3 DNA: TGTGCCAGCAGTTTACTAGCGGGGGCCTTTTCCGAGCAGTTCTTC
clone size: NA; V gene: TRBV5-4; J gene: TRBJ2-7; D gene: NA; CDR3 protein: CASSNKRAYEQYF; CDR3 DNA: TGTGCCAGCAGCAACAAGCGGGCCTACGAGCAGTACTTC
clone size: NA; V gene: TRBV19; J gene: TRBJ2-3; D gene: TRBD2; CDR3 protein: CASSTTSGGAQSPDTQYF; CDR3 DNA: TGTGCCAGTAGTACAACTAGCGGGGGGGCGCAGAGCCCAGATACGCAGTATTTT
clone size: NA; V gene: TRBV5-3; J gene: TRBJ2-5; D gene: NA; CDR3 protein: CASSLWGSGETQYF; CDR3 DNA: TGTGCCAGCAGCTTGTGGGGGTCGGGAGAGACCCAGTACTTC
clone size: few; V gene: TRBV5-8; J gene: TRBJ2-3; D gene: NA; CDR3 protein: CASTPDVGRGFSPTDTQYF; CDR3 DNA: TGTGCCAGCACCCCGGATGTAGGACGGGGGTTCTCCCCCACAGATACGCAGTATTTT
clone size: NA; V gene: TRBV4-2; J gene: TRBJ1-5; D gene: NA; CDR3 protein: CASSQDLGRDSNQPQHF; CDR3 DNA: TGTGCCAGCAGCCAAGATCTGGGCAGGGATAGCAATCAGCCCCAGCATTTT
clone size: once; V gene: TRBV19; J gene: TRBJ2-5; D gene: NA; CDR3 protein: CASSRGSQETQYF; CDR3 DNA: TGTGCCAGTAGTCGAGGGTCCCAAGAGACCCAGTACTTC